One and the same sample provided the 24 T cell receptor beta chains below, sequenced in a study of T cells in localized non-small cell lung cancer (dated by TCRdb to about 2020). To prepare the library, the immunoSEQ multiplex PCR assay was applied. Entries here come from immuneACCESS through TCRdb and include only in-frame sequences with V and J called. Some clones fail to appear in such tables; in the studies checked, an unresolved V gene covers under half of the shortfall, and the cause of the remainder is unknown. This sample holds roughly 35,000 clones; approximately 89% were observed only once. The top ten hold less than 3% of the sample. The sequencing here drew on peripheral blood, taken before any cancer treatment. The receptors shown here come from a woman aged 35 to 70 with stage I lung adenocarcinoma.

This chain connects TRBV2 to TRBJ2-2; 11 nucleotides align to TRBD2. This CDR3 region has 16 residues. The germline V gene has CDR1 SNHLY and CDR2 FYNNEI. V was clipped by 5 bases and J by 7 bases; unmatched bases: 9. DNA for the CDR3: TGTGCCAGCAGTTCCTTAGCGGGAGGGCCGGTCGGGGAGCTGTTTTTT. Amino acids: CASSSLAGGPVGELFF.

This rearrangement joins TRBV5-8 to TRBJ2-2; D not certain. V lost 1 base and J lost 1, with 14 bases in between. Germline V gene lookup returns CDR1 SGHTS and CDR2 YDEGEE. This CDR3 is built from 17 residues. Here the CDR3 DNA reads TGTGCCAGCAGCTTGAGGGTTATAGACGAGAACACCGGGGAGCTGTTTTTT. Translating it yields CASSLRVIDENTGELFF.

The rearrangement joins TRBV14 to TRBJ2-7; TRBD2 aligns across 7 bases. V lost 1 base and J lost 2; bases outside the gene matches: 8. CDR1 is SGHDN and CDR2 is FVKESK in the germline V gene. There are 16 residues in the CDR3. The chain's CDR3 is CASSQGGSLSPYEQYF. CDR3 coding DNA: TGTGCCAGCAGCCAAGGCGGGAGCCTCTCCCCCTACGAGCAGTACTTC.

This sequence joins TRBV7-2 and TRBJ2-3, with D hard to call. Germline values: CDR1 SGHTA, CDR2 FQGNSA. This CDR3 is 16 amino acids long. V was trimmed by 3 bases and J by 1 base, leaving 14 bases between them. CDR3 coding DNA: TGTGCCAGCAGCTTTTCCAGGCCTCGCGGCACAGATACGCAGTATTTT. Translation: CASSFSRPRGTDTQYF.

In its sample, this clone was seen once. V is TRBV7-2 and J is TRBJ2-1; D possibly matches TRBD1 or TRBD2 (5 bases each). Germline loops: CDR1 SGHTA, CDR2 FQGNSA. The CDR3 length is 13 residues. V lost 1 base to trimming and J lost 10 bases, with 11 bases between them. CDR3 sequence: CASSLGLEGEQFF. The CDR3 bases are TGTGCCAGCAGCTTAGGGCTCGAGGGGGAGCAGTTCTTC.

The chain carries TRBV7-9 and TRBJ2-3; D is possibly TRBD2 (6 bases). The CDR3 contains 15 residues. The germline V gene encodes CDR1 SEHNR and CDR2 FQNEAQ (reference sequence). Trimming removed 1 base at V and 1 base at J, with 9 bases between. CDR3 loop: CASSLGASGTDTQYF. The CDR3 DNA sequence: TGTGCCAGCAGCTTAGGGGCTAGCGGCACAGATACGCAGTATTTT.

V usage is TRBV6-6 and J usage is TRBJ2-4, with 8 bases fitting TRBD1. Looked up from germline, CDR1 is MNHNY and CDR2 is SVGAGI (reference sequence). The junction had 9 bases not matched to a gene; V was cut back by 8 bases and J by 12 bases. The CDR3 is made up of 12 amino acids. In DNA form, the CDR3 reads TGTGCCAGCTCGTCACCGGGACAGGATCAGTACTTC. This translates into CASSSPGQDQYF.

The V gene is TRBV5-4, the J gene TRBJ2-3, with D perhaps assigned TRBD1 or TRBD2 (5 bases each). V was trimmed by 5 bases and J by 0 bases, leaving 13 bases between them. The germline V gene encodes CDR1 SGHNT and CDR2 YYREEE (reference sequence). This CDR3 is 15 amino acids long. The CDR3 sequence: CASRRDGPSTDTQYF. CDR3 coding DNA: TGTGCCAGCAGACGGGACGGTCCTAGCACAGATACGCAGTATTTT.

In its sample, this clone was seen once. V and J are TRBV18 and TRBJ1-4; D is unresolved. The CDR3 loop spans 13 amino acids. V was cut by 4 bases and J by 4 bases, with 7 bases left in between. The germline CDR1 and CDR2 sequences are KGHSH and LQKENI. The CDR3, as DNA: TGTGCCAGCTCACTACAGCTTAATGAAAAACTGTTTTTT. Protein product: CASSLQLNEKLFF.

The V and J genes are TRBV19 and TRBJ2-7, with 8 nucleotides matching TRBD2. Germline values: CDR1 LNHDA, CDR2 SQIVND (reference sequence). CDR3 size: 14 residues. Germline trimming cut 5 bases from V and 1 base from J; bases unmatched to any gene: 4. CDR3 in DNA: TGTGCCAGTAGTCCCTCTAGCGGGTCCTACGAGCAGTACTTC. Its protein product is CASSPSSGSYEQYF. Together with reference TRBV19 and TRBJ2-7, the CDR3 gives the full variable domain: DGGITQSPKYLFRKEGQNVTLSCEQNLNHDAMYWYRQDPGQGLRLIYYSQIVNDFQKGDIAEGYSVSREKKESFPLTVTSAQKNPTAFYLCASSPSSGSYEQYFGPGTRLTVT.

This chain links TRBV29-1 with TRBJ2-2; weak D call: TRBD1 (6 bases). The CDR3 is made up of 13 amino acids. Germline-derived CDR1 and CDR2 are SQVTM and ANQGSEA. The CDR3 DNA sequence: TGCAGTGCAGGGGTTCCGGGTGGCGGGGAGCTGTTTTTT. Protein: CSAGVPGGGELFF.

The V call is TRBV5-8, the J call TRBJ1-2, with D tentatively TRBD1 (6 bases). The length of the CDR3 is 14 residues. V was shortened by 4 bases and J by 4 bases, with 14 bases between the two germline ends. Germline CDR1 and CDR2: SGHTS and YDEGEE. As DNA, the CDR3 is TGTGCCAGCAGCAAAGGGGGAGCAGCCTATGGCTACACCTTC. The encoded protein is CASSKGGAAYGYTF.

The chain is built from TRBV14 and TRBJ2-1, with TRBD2 identical over 10 bases. In germline, CDR1 is SGHDN, CDR2 FVKESK. With V trimmed by 2 bases and J by 3 bases, 1 base remained unmatched. CDR3 length equals 15 residues. The CDR3 coding sequence is TGTGCCAGCAGCCAACTAGCGGGAGTCTACAATGAGCAGTTCTTC. Protein product: CASSQLAGVYNEQFF.

The chain carries TRBV19 and TRBJ2-7; D uncertain. This CDR3 comprises 15 residues. The V end was cut by 3 bases, the J end by 3 bases, with 15 bases between. Germline V gives CDR1 LNHDA, CDR2 SQIVND (reference sequence). Written as DNA, the CDR3 is TGTGCCAGTAGTATCTTCTCGGGCAGCAGCTACGAGCAGTACTTC. As protein: CASSIFSGSSYEQYF.

The chain joins TRBV2 to TRBJ2-1; D is unclear. The germline gives CDR1 SNHLY, CDR2 FYNNEI. This CDR3 spans 14 amino acids. V gave up 3 bases and J gave up 0 bases, with 6 bases separating them. DNA of the CDR3: TGTGCCAGCAGTGATTCGCACTCCTACAATGAGCAGTTCTTC. Its translation: CASSDSHSYNEQFF.

The V and J genes are TRBV28 and TRBJ1-2; 10 nucleotides match TRBD1. This CDR3 has 13 amino acids. V shed 6 bases, J shed 5 bases, and the junction held 3 bases outside the gene matches. Germline assignment: CDR1 MDHEN and CDR2 SYDVKM. Here the CDR3 reads CASRPGQGYGYTF. For the CDR3, the DNA is TGTGCCAGCAGGCCGGGACAGGGGTATGGCTACACCTTC.

The chain is built from TRBV6-6 and TRBJ1-4; 12 positions match TRBD1. The junction had 8 bases not matched to a gene; V was cut back by 6 bases and J by 12 bases. Germline V gene sequence: CDR1 MNHNY, CDR2 SVGAGI (reference sequence). The length of the CDR3 is 14 residues. The CDR3, as DNA: TGTGCCAGCAGCTACGGGACAGGGGGCAAAGAACTGTTTTTT. Translating gives CASSYGTGGKELFF.

The CDR3: CASSLVEDTQYF. The CDR3 DNA is TGTGCCAGCAGCTTAGTGGAGGATACGCAGTATTTT. This chain joins TRBV7-9 and TRBJ2-3; no clear D gene. The germline gives CDR1 SEHNR, CDR2 FQNEAQ (reference sequence). This CDR3 comprises 12 residues. Trimming removed 1 base from V and 6 bases from J, with 5 bases in between. Full variable domain (outside the CDR3, taken from reference TRBV7-9 and TRBJ2-3): DTGVSQNPRHKITKRGQNVTFRCDPISEHNRLYWYRQTLGQGPEFLTYFQNEAQLEKSRLLSDRFSAERPKGSFSTLEIQRTEQGDSAMYLCASSLVEDTQYFGPGTRLTVL.

CDR3 nucleotides: TGTGCCAGCAGCCCAGAATTTGGGACTAGCATTGATGAGCAGTTCTTC. It is translated as CASSPEFGTSIDEQFF. The genes are TRBV7-9 and TRBJ2-1; 9 bases agree with TRBD2. Germline V gives CDR1 SEHNR, CDR2 FQNEAQ (reference sequence). Unmatched junction bases numbered 13, after V lost 5 bases and J lost 8 bases. The CDR3 spans 16 residues.

The chain employs TRBV10-1 and TRBJ1-2, with TRBD1 identical over 11 bases. From germline, CDR1 is WNHNN and CDR2 SYGVQD (reference sequence). The J segment lost 8 bases and the V segment lost 3 bases, leaving 8 bases of the junction unmatched. The CDR3 has 15 residues. In DNA, the CDR3 is TGCGCCAGCAGTGACCCTGGACAGGGGGCAGAAGGCTACACCTTC. Its protein product is CASSDPGQGAEGYTF.

V is TRBV7-6 and J is TRBJ1-1; possibly TRBD1 for D (5 bases). The V end lost 0 bases, the J end lost 3 bases, and 8 bases lay between the germline ends. Germline lookup yields CDR1 SGHVS and CDR2 FNYEAQ. This CDR3 spans 14 amino acids. The CDR3 nucleotides read TGTGCCAGCAGCTTAGCGGCGGGACACACTGAAGCTTTCTTT. Encoded protein: CASSLAAGHTEAFF. The full variable domain, completed using reference TRBV7-6 and TRBJ1-1, is GAGVSQSPRYKVTKRGQDVALRCDPISGHVSLYWYRQALGQGPEFLTYFNYEAQQDKSGLPNDRFSAERPEGSISTLTIQRTEQRDSAMYRCASSLAAGHTEAFFGQGTRLTVV.

In this sample, this clone turned up once. The chain has TRBV7-9 and TRBJ1-1, with 7 bases that match TRBD1. The germline V gene encodes CDR1 SEHNR and CDR2 FQNEAQ (reference sequence). There are 16 residues in the CDR3. V gave up 5 bases and J gave up 0 bases; unmatched junction bases: 9. CDR3 bases: TGTGCCAGCAGCCCCCCAGGGGGGATCATGAACACTGAAGCTTTCTTT. This translates into CASSPPGGIMNTEAFF. The entire variable domain, with the rest obtained from reference TRBV7-9 and TRBJ1-1, is as follows: DTGVSQNPRHKITKRGQNVTFRCDPISEHNRLYWYRQTLGQGPEFLTYFQNEAQLEKSRLLSDRFSAERPKGSFSTLEIQRTEQGDSAMYLCASSPPGGIMNTEAFFGQGTRLTVV.

This chain joins TRBV19 and TRBJ2-5; D may be TRBD1 (5 bases). The CDR3 sequence is 13 residues long. Germline assignment: CDR1 LNHDA and CDR2 SQIVND (reference sequence). Trimming left V 7 bases short and J 4 bases short, with 13 bases between. The DNA for the CDR3 is TGTGCCAGTACTCAGGGTTTTGGAGAGACCCAGTACTTC. Protein sequence: CASTQGFGETQYF.

The chain carries TRBV4-1 and TRBJ2-1; D may match TRBD1 or TRBD2 (5 bases each). V lost 1 base, J lost 0 bases, and 10 bases lay in between. Germline CDR1 reads MGHRA; CDR2 reads YSYEKL. There are 16 residues in the CDR3. The CDR3: CASSQGGEISYNEQFF. The CDR3 DNA follows: TGCGCCAGCAGCCAAGGAGGGGAAATCTCCTACAATGAGCAGTTCTTC.